This entry lists 25 T cell receptor beta chains sequenced from one sample in a study of early stage breast cancer tumors. Sequencing used immunoSEQ multiplex PCR; TCRdb keeps in-frame clones, though not all of them. The repertoire holds some 75,000 clones, around 85% seen once, with 3.5% in the top ten. The sample consisted of blood. The receptor source for this set is a person between 60 and 69 years old with breast cancer.

This clone was seen a single time. The V and J genes are TRBV5-6 and TRBJ2-1, with TRBD2 identical over 9 bases. The CDR3 length is 14 residues. Looked up from germline, CDR1 is SGHDT and CDR2 is YYEEEE. Trimming at V came to 3 bases and at J to 9 bases, leaving 7 bases not matched to a gene. The CDR3 DNA reads as TGTGCCAGCAGCTCCCTTAGCGGGGGAGGTGAGCAGTTCTTC. This translates into CASSSLSGGGEQFF.

This chain connects TRBV2 to TRBJ1-1; unclear D gene. Germline V gene data show CDR1 as SNHLY and CDR2 as FYNNEI. This CDR3 comprises 14 residues. V was cut by 7 bases and J by 4 bases, with 16 bases left in between. The CDR3 coding sequence is TGTGCCAGCATGGGAACGGGGTCGGCCACTGAAGCTTTCTTT. Amino acids: CASMGTGSATEAFF.

The V and J genes are TRBV28 and TRBJ1-4; no reliable D call. CDR3 size: 12 residues. Germline CDR1 MDHEN, CDR2 SYDVKM. Deletions cut 3 bases from V and 7 bases from J, with 6 bases between. CDR3 protein: CASSFGVEKLFF. As DNA, the CDR3 is TGTGCCAGCAGTTTCGGAGTTGAAAAACTGTTTTTT.

This sequence joins TRBV7-6 and TRBJ1-5, with 9 bases matching TRBD1. V trimming: 5 bases; J trimming: 5 bases; junction bases outside the gene matches: 1. Per germline, CDR1 SGHVS and CDR2 FNYEAQ. The CDR3 runs 13 residues. The CDR3 coding sequence is TGTGCCAGCAGCCGGACAGGGGATCAGCCCCAGCATTTT. As protein: CASSRTGDQPQHF.

The genes are TRBV28 and TRBJ2-7; D might be TRBD1 or TRBD2, each matching 6 bases. Trimming cost V 6 bases and J 9 bases, with 18 bases left between them. Germline CDR1 reads MDHEN; CDR2 reads SYDVKM. The CDR3 length is 13 residues. CDR3: CASSGGRSYGQYF. CDR3 nucleotides: TGTGCCAGCAGCGGGGGCAGGTCGTATGGGCAGTACTTC.

The rearrangement links TRBV5-1 to TRBJ2-1; TRBD2 matches at 8 bases. The CDR3 length is 16 residues. After removal of 4 bases from V and 0 bases from J, the junction contained 6 bases not matched to a gene. CDR1 is SGHRS, CDR2 YFSETQ, per germline. CDR3 loop: CASSRGGPSSYNEQFF. The CDR3 region has the DNA TGCGCCAGCAGCCGCGGGGGGCCGAGCTCCTACAATGAGCAGTTCTTC.

The chain employs TRBV28 and TRBJ2-5; tentatively, D is TRBD1 (6 bases). Germline loops: CDR1 MDHEN, CDR2 SYDVKM. Trimming shortened V by 7 bases and J by 5 bases, and 14 bases separated the two germline ends. The CDR3 has 13 residues. The CDR3 sequence: CASITHGGETQYF. The CDR3 coding sequence is TGTGCCAGCATTACACATGGGGGCGAGACCCAGTACTTC.

The rearrangement links TRBV2 to TRBJ1-2; 9 bases are shared with TRBD1. CDR3 length: 14 amino acids. Germline CDR1 and CDR2: SNHLY and FYNNEI. Germline trimming cut 6 bases from V and 0 bases from J; bases unmatched to any gene: 2. CDR3 loop: CASRGDRANYGYTF. The CDR3 DNA reads as TGTGCCAGCAGGGGGGACAGGGCTAACTATGGCTACACCTTC.

In its sample, this clone was seen a few times. The rearrangement joins TRBV11-3 to TRBJ1-1; TRBD1 aligns across 9 bases. Germline CDR1 SGHNT, CDR2 YENEEA. The CDR3 sequence is 16 residues long. V was clipped by 5 bases and J by 1 base; unmatched bases: 8. Here the CDR3 DNA reads TGTGCCAGCAGCAGGGGACAGGGTATGGGGAACACTGAAGCTTTCTTT. Amino acid sequence: CASSRGQGMGNTEAFF.

This clone was observed a few times. The chain uses TRBV27 and TRBJ2-7; the D is unclear. Per the germline V gene, CDR1 is MNHEY and CDR2 is SMNVEV (reference sequence). V lost 6 bases and J 0 bases, leaving 12 bases between the germline ends. CDR3 length: 14 residues. The CDR3 DNA is TGTGCCAGCAGCCCTCAAAGGACCTCCTACGAGCAGTACTTC. Amino acids: CASSPQRTSYEQYF.

A single count supports this clone. The chain recombines TRBV10-1 with TRBJ2-7; D is possibly TRBD1 (6 bases). V dropped 7 bases and J dropped 4 bases, with 17 bases sitting between them. Germline CDR1 is WNHNN and CDR2 is SYGVQD (reference sequence). The length of the CDR3 is 14 residues. The CDR3 DNA follows: TGCGCCAGCATTCTGCACAGGGATCGGTACGAGCAGTACTTC. Amino acid sequence: CASILHRDRYEQYF.

There are a few counts of this clone. J is TRBJ1-4 and V is TRBV28, with a possible D match to TRBD1 (6 bases). CDR1 is MDHEN and CDR2 is SYDVKM in the germline V gene. V was cut by 5 bases and J by 6 bases, with 10 bases left in between. The CDR3 is made up of 13 amino acids. The CDR3 DNA is TGTGCCAGCAGTACGCGGACAGATGAAAAACTGTTTTTT. Protein sequence: CASSTRTDEKLFF.

The chain carries TRBV19 and TRBJ2-7, with 11 bases matching TRBD1. The length of the CDR3 is 16 residues. The V and J ends lost 3 bases and 3 bases, in that order; junction bases with no gene match: 7. Germline V lookup: CDR1 LNHDA, CDR2 SQIVND (reference sequence). Here the CDR3 DNA reads TGTGCCAGTAGTATGAGGTCCGGGACAGGGGGCTACGAGCAGTACTTC. Translation gives CASSMRSGTGGYEQYF.

The chain uses TRBV7-8 and TRBJ1-2, with a tentative D call TRBD1 (6 bases). Germline V CDR1 and CDR2: SGHVS, FQNEAQ. Trimming removed 0 bases at V and 6 bases at J, with 14 bases between. The CDR3 has 15 amino acids. The CDR3 coding sequence is TGTGCCAGCAGCTTAGCAGGGAGGGGGAAGGATGGCTACACCTTC. It yields the protein CASSLAGRGKDGYTF.

The chain has TRBV27 and TRBJ2-4; 8 nucleotides match TRBD2. V gave up 2 bases and J gave up 4 bases; unmatched junction bases: 13. The CDR3 runs to 18 residues. Germline CDR1 MNHEY, CDR2 SMNVEV (reference sequence). CDR3 bases: TGTGCCAGCAGTTTAAGGCAGCGGGAGCCCGCCAAGAAAAACATTCAGTACTTC. Its protein product is CASSLRQREPAKKNIQYF.

V gene TRBV5-4 combines with J gene TRBJ2-1, with D perhaps being TRBD1 or TRBD2 (7 bases each). Germline loops: CDR1 SGHNT, CDR2 YYREEE (reference sequence). CDR3 length: 16 amino acids. V was pared by 3 bases and J by 8 bases, with 21 bases between. The CDR3 loop is CASSSLALAGGDEQFF. As DNA, the CDR3 is TGTGCCAGCAGCTCCCTCGCACTAGCAGGGGGGGATGAGCAGTTCTTC.

The chain uses TRBV18 and TRBJ2-3; D is undetermined. The CDR3 totals 14 residues. Trimming left V 3 bases short and J 1 base short, with 8 bases between. Per the germline V gene, CDR1 is KGHSH and CDR2 is LQKENI. The CDR3: CASSPSTRTDTQYF. The CDR3 region has the DNA TGTGCCAGCTCACCGTCTACCCGCACAGATACGCAGTATTTT.

The chain combines TRBV5-5 with TRBJ1-2, with D perhaps TRBD1 (6 bases). Between the trimmed V and J ends, which lost 0 bases and 4 bases, there was a span of 7 bases. The germline CDR1 and CDR2 sequences are SGHKS and YYEKEE (reference sequence). This CDR3 contains 13 residues. The CDR3 is CASSLEQGYGYTF. The CDR3 DNA reads TGTGCCAGCAGCTTGGAACAGGGCTATGGCTACACCTTC.

The rearrangement uses TRBV6-1 and TRBJ2-1, with 8 bases that match TRBD1. V dropped 7 bases and J dropped 7; count of bases not matched to a gene: 6. Per germline, CDR1 MNHNS and CDR2 SASEGT. This CDR3 spans 13 amino acids. The CDR3 protein is CASTMTGVNEQFF. In DNA, the CDR3 is TGTGCCAGCACGATGACAGGGGTTAATGAGCAGTTCTTC.

This sequence joins TRBV11-3 and TRBJ1-1; D gene uncertain. CDR1 and CDR2 from the germline V gene are SGHNT and YENEEA. The CDR3 consists of 13 residues. V lost 2 bases and J lost 6, with 10 bases in between. As DNA, the CDR3 is TGTGCCAGCAGCTTATCCGGGATCTCTGAAGCTTTCTTT. It yields the protein CASSLSGISEAFF.

The chain has TRBV9 and TRBJ2-7, with 10 nucleotides matching TRBD2. Germline V gives CDR1 SGDLS, CDR2 YYNGEE. The CDR3 runs 15 residues. V shed 0 bases and J 7 bases; nucleotides not matched to a gene: 7. This CDR3 is CASSVVASGSEEQYF. DNA of the CDR3: TGTGCCAGCAGCGTAGTCGCTAGCGGGAGTGAGGAGCAGTACTTC.

The V gene is TRBV7-2, the J gene TRBJ1-2; the D gene is possibly TRBD1 (5 bases). The CDR3 has 13 residues. The germline gives CDR1 SGHTA, CDR2 FQGNSA. Between the trimmed V and J ends, which lost 3 bases and 5 bases, there was a span of 10 bases. CDR3 amino acids: CASSLTEPYGYTF. CDR3 coding DNA: TGTGCCAGCAGCTTGACAGAACCTTATGGCTACACCTTC.

This rearrangement joins TRBV9 to TRBJ1-3, with D unresolved. V was pared by 3 bases and J by 0 bases, with 10 bases between. The CDR3 is 15 residues long. Germline CDR1 is SGDLS and CDR2 is YYNGEE. The DNA of the CDR3 is TGTGCCAGCAGCGCTCCAGCGGACTCTGGAAACACCATATATTTT. Translation gives CASSAPADSGNTIYF.

V usage is TRBV4-1 and J usage is TRBJ2-6, with D perhaps matching TRBD1 (5 bases). The CDR3 consists of 17 residues. In germline, CDR1 is MGHRA, CDR2 YSYEKL. V was shortened by 2 bases and J by 0 bases, with 11 bases between the two germline ends. The CDR3: CASSQIREFSGANVLTF. For the CDR3, the DNA is TGCGCCAGCAGCCAAATCAGGGAATTCTCTGGGGCCAACGTCCTGACTTTC.

The gene calls are TRBV6-6 and TRBJ2-7; TRBD1 is a possible D gene (6 bases). This CDR3 region has 14 residues. CDR1 and CDR2 (germline): MNHNY, SVGAGI (reference sequence). Trimming stripped 7 bases from V and 4 bases from J, with 17 bases between. CDR3 in amino acids: CASKEAGASYEQYF. The CDR3 DNA reads TGTGCCAGCAAGGAGGCAGGGGCTTCGTACGAGCAGTACTTC.